Each of the 23 T cell receptor beta chains below was sequenced from the same sample in a study of neoadjuvant anti-PD-1 for oral cavity cancer. TCRdb's table, derived via immunoSEQ multiplex PCR, lists solely in-frame clones and lacks some. The profile shows more than 25,000 clones, about 80% of them singletons. Time point meaning: after neoadjuvant nivolumab, at surgical resection. The sequencing here drew on PBMCs, taken after nivolumab (anti-PD-1) treatment. These TCRs come from a person aged 35-79 years with oral cavity squamous cell carcinoma.

This chain connects TRBV10-3 to TRBJ1-1; 8 nucleotides agree with TRBD1. The CDR3 totals 12 residues. The ends lost 6 bases at V and 6 bases at J; junction bases unmatched: 3. The germline V gene encodes CDR1 ENHRY and CDR2 SYGVKD. CDR3 in DNA: TGTGCCATCAGCCTACAGGGGGCTGAAGCTTTCTTT. It codes for CAISLQGAEAFF.

The chain uses TRBV7-2 and TRBJ1-6, with D possibly being TRBD1 (5 bases). V dropped 5 bases and J dropped 11 bases, with 16 bases sitting between them. Per germline, CDR1 SGHTA and CDR2 FQGNSA. This CDR3 is built from 14 residues. DNA of the CDR3: TGTGCCAGCAGCCCGGGGGGGGTCGCGGCACCCCTCCACTTT. Its translation is CASSPGGVAAPLHF. Full variable domain (missing parts from reference TRBV7-2 and TRBJ1-6): GAGVSQSPSNKVTEKGKDVELRCDPISGHTALYWYRQSLGQGLEFLIYFQGNSAPDKSGLPSDRFSAERTGGSVSTLTIQRTQQEDSAVYLCASSPGGVAAPLHFGNGTRLTVT.

The V and J genes are TRBV5-1 and TRBJ2-3; 8 nucleotides match TRBD1. Per germline, CDR1 SGHRS and CDR2 YFSETQ. CDR3 size: 16 residues. V gave up 4 bases and J gave up 4 bases; unmatched junction bases: 11. Here the CDR3 DNA reads TGCGCCAGCAGCCCCGGACAGGGAAAAGGGGCAGATACGCAGTATTTT. Translation: CASSPGQGKGADTQYF.

The V gene is TRBV19, the J gene TRBJ2-5, with 7 bases lining up with TRBD2. The CDR3 loop spans 15 amino acids. CDR1 LNHDA and CDR2 SQIVND come from the germline V gene (reference sequence). V dropped 5 bases and J dropped 4; count of bases not matched to a gene: 10. The CDR3 protein is CASSPLRGRRETQYF. The DNA for the CDR3 is TGTGCCAGTAGTCCCCTGCGGGGGAGAAGAGAGACCCAGTACTTC.

CDR3 sequence reads: CASSSGMAGASSYNEQFF. In nucleotides, the CDR3 is TGTGCCAGCAGCAGCGGGATGGCGGGGGCTAGCTCCTACAATGAGCAGTTCTTC. This rearrangement joins TRBV9 to TRBJ2-1, with a weak D call TRBD2 (7 bases). Germline CDR1 is SGDLS and CDR2 is YYNGEE. V lost 4 bases and J lost 0, with 20 bases in between. The CDR3 runs to 18 residues.

This chain links TRBV4-3 with TRBJ1-1; TRBD1 matches 9 bases. Germline CDR1 reads LGHNA; CDR2 reads YSLEER. This CDR3 spans 13 amino acids. With V trimmed by 1 base and J by 11 bases, 5 bases remained unmatched. The DNA of the CDR3 is TGCGCCAGCAGCCAAGTGACAGGGGGGATTGCTTTCTTT. Translating gives CASSQVTGGIAFF.

The chain employs TRBV2 and TRBJ1-4, with D perhaps TRBD1 (5 bases). V was pared by 7 bases and J by 8 bases, with 11 bases between. CDR1 and CDR2 from the germline V gene are SNHLY and FYNNEI. The CDR3 consists of 12 residues. CDR3 in DNA: TGTGCCAGCAACCAGGGATACGAAAAACTGTTTTTT. The encoded protein is CASNQGYEKLFF.

V usage is TRBV5-1 and J usage is TRBJ2-7; D is perhaps TRBD2 (7 bases). The ends were cut back, 1 base at V and 4 bases at J, with 15 bases in the middle. The germline V gene has CDR1 SGHRS and CDR2 YFSETQ. The CDR3 has 15 residues. CDR3 protein: CASSLYGGPPYEQYF. In DNA form, the CDR3 reads TGCGCCAGCAGCTTGTACGGGGGGCCCCCGTACGAGCAGTACTTC.

The V gene is TRBV30, the J gene TRBJ2-7; D not resolved. Germline V gene data show CDR1 as GTSNPN and CDR2 as SVGIG (reference sequence). This CDR3 has 12 residues. V was clipped by 5 bases and J by 4 bases, with 12 bases between them. The CDR3 sequence is CAWSPFMYEQYF. The CDR3 DNA follows: TGTGCCTGGTCCCCTTTCATGTACGAGCAGTACTTC.

The chain couples TRBV5-6 to TRBJ1-6; D is perhaps TRBD1 (5 bases). V was shortened by 4 bases and J by 5 bases, with 13 bases between the two germline ends. The CDR3 spans 15 residues. In germline, CDR1 is SGHDT, CDR2 YYEEEE. CDR3 loop: CASSGGRGNNSPLHF. The CDR3 nucleotides read TGTGCCAGCAGCGGCGGGAGGGGCAATAATTCACCCCTCCACTTT.

This chain uses TRBV7-2 with TRBJ2-1, with TRBD2 matching over 9 bases. The CDR3 contains 17 residues. The V segment lost 1 base and the J segment 5 bases; nucleotides outside the gene matches: 9. Germline V CDR1 and CDR2: SGHTA, FQGNSA. The CDR3 coding sequence is TGTGCCAGCAGCTTAGTACGGCGGGGGGGCCGCAACAATGAGCAGTTCTTC. It translates to CASSLVRRGGRNNEQFF.

This sequence joins TRBV4-1 and TRBJ1-2; D unclear. The CDR3 loop spans 15 amino acids. V was shortened by 1 base and J by 1 base, with 10 bases between the two germline ends. CDR1 and CDR2 from the germline V gene are MGHRA and YSYEKL. The CDR3 loop is CASSQARSSNYGYTF. DNA for the CDR3: TGCGCCAGCAGCCAAGCCAGATCCAGTAACTATGGCTACACCTTC.

This clone was picked up a small number of times. The chain links TRBV9 to TRBJ2-5, with D tentatively TRBD2 (6 bases). CDR3 length: 13 amino acids. Deletions cut 3 bases from V and 2 bases from J, with 8 bases between. Germline lookup yields CDR1 SGDLS and CDR2 YYNGEE. The CDR3 loop is CASSGGVQETQYF. As DNA, the CDR3 is TGTGCCAGCAGCGGGGGGGTTCAAGAGACCCAGTACTTC. The full variable domain, in which reference TRBV9 and TRBJ2-5 provide the parts outside the CDR3, is DSGVTQTPKHLITATGQRVTLRCSPRSGDLSVYWYQQSLDQGLQFLIQYYNGEERAKGNILERFSAQQFPDLHSELNLSSLELGDSALYFCASSGGVQETQYFGPGTRLLVL.

The rearrangement links TRBV15 to TRBJ2-3; the D is unclear. The germline V and J ends were trimmed by 0 bases and 0 bases, with 7 bases remaining between them. Germline CDR1 LNHNV, CDR2 YYDKDF (reference sequence). CDR3 length equals 15 residues. DNA of the CDR3: TGTGCCACCAGCAGAGACAGAATTAGCACAGATACGCAGTATTTT. Its protein product is CATSRDRISTDTQYF.

The chain links TRBV7-9 to TRBJ1-1; tentative D call: TRBD1 (5 bases). The CDR3 has 12 amino acids. V shed 8 bases and J shed 6 bases, with 13 bases lying between them. Germline CDR1 SEHNR, CDR2 FQNEAQ (reference sequence). The CDR3 region has the DNA TGTGCCAGCCGAGAGGGGATCTCTGAAGCTTTCTTT. Encoded protein: CASREGISEAFF.

The sample holds one count of this clone. The chain recombines TRBV19 with TRBJ2-1; possibly TRBD1 for D (7 bases). The CDR3 runs 13 residues. Germline CDR1 is LNHDA and CDR2 is SQIVND (reference sequence). V lost 7 bases, J lost 5 bases, and 12 bases lay in between. The CDR3 DNA is TGTGCCAGTACCCAGGGGGGCCACAATGAGCAGTTCTTC. The encoded protein is CASTQGGHNEQFF.

This chain connects TRBV11-3 to TRBJ2-3; a possible D gene is TRBD1 (6 bases). The CDR3 spans 15 residues. Germline V gives CDR1 SGHNT, CDR2 YENEEA. The V and J ends lost 1 base and 2 bases respectively, with 10 bases between them. CDR3 protein: CASSLGTGFTDTQYF. CDR3 DNA: TGTGCCAGCAGCTTAGGTACAGGGTTCACAGATACGCAGTATTTT.

This chain uses TRBV7-6 with TRBJ2-2; 9 bases align to TRBD2. The length of the CDR3 is 17 residues. Trimming at V came to 3 bases and at J to 1 base, leaving 6 bases not matched to a gene. In germline, CDR1 is SGHVS, CDR2 FNYEAQ. The CDR3 reads CASSFAGTSRNTGELFF. Here the CDR3 DNA reads TGTGCCAGCAGCTTCGCCGGGACTAGCCGGAACACCGGGGAGCTGTTTTTT.

The rearrangement joins TRBV5-4 to TRBJ2-7; D might be TRBD2 (5 bases). CDR1 is SGHNT and CDR2 is YYREEE in the germline V gene (reference sequence). V dropped 0 bases and J dropped 6 bases, with 22 bases sitting between them. CDR3 length: 17 amino acids. The CDR3 protein is CASSLGGSHLATIEQYF. The CDR3, as DNA: TGTGCCAGCAGCTTGGGAGGGAGCCACCTCGCCACTATCGAGCAGTACTTC.

The chain has TRBV28 and TRBJ2-3; the match to TRBD2 covers 8 bases. The V segment lost 1 base and the J segment 5 bases; nucleotides outside the gene matches: 8. The germline CDR1 and CDR2 sequences are MDHEN and SYDVKM. The CDR3 runs to 16 residues. The DNA for the CDR3 is TGTGCCAGCAGTTTATTAGGACTAGCAAGACTAGATACGCAGTATTTT. Amino acid sequence: CASSLLGLARLDTQYF.

The chain couples TRBV6-6 to TRBJ1-5, with unresolved D. The V gene lost 8 bases and the J gene lost 7 bases, with 6 bases spanning the gap. CDR1 and CDR2 from the germline V gene are MNHNY and SVGAGI (reference sequence). The CDR3 sequence is 10 residues long. The CDR3 here is CASGLQPQHF. CDR3 sequence (DNA): TGTGCCAGCGGTTTGCAGCCCCAGCATTTT.

CDR3 nucleotide sequence: TGCGCCAGCAGCTTGGACCGCGGGACAGACTACGAGCAGTACTTC. Translated, it gives CASSLDRGTDYEQYF. This sequence joins TRBV5-1 and TRBJ2-7, with a possible D match to TRBD1 (7 bases). The CDR3 spans 15 residues. The V gene's germline CDR1 is SGHRS and CDR2 YFSETQ. Trimming removed 0 bases at V and 3 bases at J, with 13 bases between.

This clone was recorded only once. This chain joins TRBV6-6 and TRBJ2-5; D is undetermined. Germline V gives CDR1 MNHNY, CDR2 SVGAGI (reference sequence). The CDR3 totals 16 residues. V dropped 0 bases and J dropped 0 bases, with 11 bases sitting between them. For the CDR3, the DNA is TGTGCCAGCAGTTACTCGACTTATGGGTACCAAGAGACCCAGTACTTC. This translates into CASSYSTYGYQETQYF.